The 27 T cell receptor beta chains below were found in one sample sequenced in a study of blood T cell repertoires in COVID-19. TCRdb's table, derived via immunoSEQ multiplex PCR, lists solely in-frame clones and lacks some. The sample has 300,000 to 400,000 clones, approximately 90% seen once. The sample consisted of PBMCs or T cells enriched from blood (not recorded which). All receptors come from a woman between 25 and 40 years old with acute COVID-19.

The chain is built from TRBV6-5 and TRBJ1-2; 10 bases are shared with TRBD1. The CDR3 length is 16 residues. CDR1 is MNHEY and CDR2 is SVGAGI in the germline V gene. V lost 4 bases, J lost 8 bases, and 13 bases stayed unmatched. The CDR3 loop reads CASSSTGGARASGYTF. The CDR3 DNA follows: TGTGCCAGCAGTTCGACAGGGGGCGCTCGGGCTAGCGGCTACACCTTC.

This chain joins TRBV10-1 and TRBJ1-2; D is unresolved. The V end lost 3 bases, the J end lost 2 bases, and 7 bases lay between the germline ends. This CDR3 spans 13 amino acids. CDR1 and CDR2 from the germline V gene are WNHNN and SYGVQD (reference sequence). CDR3 sequence (DNA): TGCGCCAGCAGTGAAACGGGGAACTATGGCTACACCTTC. Its translation: CASSETGNYGYTF.

The chain combines TRBV5-4 with TRBJ2-1, with TRBD2 matching 14 bases. From germline, CDR1 is SGHNT and CDR2 YYREEE (reference sequence). This CDR3 comprises 15 residues. J gave up 6 bases and V 4 bases, and 3 bases lay outside the gene matches. CDR3: CASSETSGGANEQFF. The CDR3 DNA follows: TGTGCCAGCAGCGAGACTAGCGGGGGGGCCAATGAGCAGTTCTTC.

Details on this clone: The junction departs from the called germline gene at one end, perhaps through a read error. This sequence joins TRBV7-2 and TRBJ2-3; D call uncertain. The CDR3 sequence is 15 residues long. Germline CDR1 SGHTA, CDR2 FQGNSA. CDR3 amino acids: CASSLEAVSIDTQYF. CDR3 nucleotides: TGTGCCAGCAGCTTAGAGGCAGTTAGCATAGATACGCAGTATTTT.

The chain uses TRBV6-5 and TRBJ1-1; 7 nucleotides line up with TRBD1. The germline CDR1 and CDR2 sequences are MNHEY and SVGAGI. The junction had 4 bases not matched to a gene; V was cut back by 6 bases and J by 9 bases. The CDR3 is made up of 11 amino acids. CDR3 bases: TGTGCCAGCAGAAACAGGGGACAAGCTTTCTTT. Its protein is CASRNRGQAFF.

The chain is built from TRBV5-1 and TRBJ2-7; D is ambiguous. Germline CDR1 SGHRS, CDR2 YFSETQ. V shed 2 bases and J shed 2 bases, with 11 bases lying between them. The CDR3 is 14 residues long. The chain's CDR3 is CASSFSRVTYEQYF. The CDR3 bases are TGCGCCAGCAGCTTTTCAAGAGTAACCTACGAGCAGTACTTC. The variable domain in full, with the rest retrieved from reference TRBV5-1 and TRBJ2-7, is KAGVTQTPRYLIKTRGQQVTLSCSPISGHRSVSWYQQTPGQGLQFLFEYFSETQRNKGNFPGRFSGRQFSNSRSEMNVSTLELGDSALYLCASSFSRVTYEQYFGPGTRLTVT.

V is TRBV2 and J is TRBJ1-1, with 8 bases that match TRBD1. CDR3 length equals 16 residues. CDR1 and CDR2 (germline): SNHLY, FYNNEI. Unmatched junction bases numbered 14, after V lost 8 bases and J lost 3 bases. CDR3 nucleotides: TGTGCCAGCCGCCGGGACAGGTCGGTTTTGGACACTGAAGCTTTCTTT. Protein: CASRRDRSVLDTEAFF.

CDR3 region: CASSFGLGVTDTQYF. CDR3 nucleotides: TGTGCCAGCAGCTTCGGACTCGGGGTCACAGATACGCAGTATTTT. The chain recombines TRBV5-6 with TRBJ2-3, with D perhaps matching TRBD2 (5 bases). Trimming shortened V by 2 bases and J by 2 bases, and 12 bases separated the two germline ends. CDR1 and CDR2 from the germline V gene are SGHDT and YYEEEE. The CDR3 has 15 residues.

This clone was observed a few times. The chain has TRBV19 and TRBJ1-5; 7 bases map to TRBD1. CDR1 is LNHDA, CDR2 SQIVND, per germline (reference sequence). The length of the CDR3 is 15 residues. The V gene end was trimmed by 6 bases and the J gene end by 4 bases; junction bases not matched to a gene: 9. CDR3 coding DNA: TGTGCCAGTAGGAGCTCACAGGGGTTGAATCAGCCCCAGCATTTT. Amino acid sequence: CASRSSQGLNQPQHF.

The V and J genes are TRBV13 and TRBJ2-1; 12 nucleotides agree with TRBD2. Germline loops: CDR1 PRHDT, CDR2 FYEKMQ (reference sequence). Trimming at V came to 4 bases and at J to 0 bases, leaving 7 bases not matched to a gene. The CDR3 contains 18 residues. CDR3 in DNA: TGTGCCAGCAGCTCGGGACTAGCGGGCCTTAGCTCCTACAATGAGCAGTTCTTC. Its protein is CASSSGLAGLSSYNEQFF.

The CDR3 nucleotides read TGCGCCAGCATGGACTCTCCGGCGGGAAATTCACCCCTCCACTTT. It translates to CASMDSPAGNSPLHF. The gene calls are TRBV5-1 and TRBJ1-6; D gene unclear. V gave up 6 bases and J gave up 7 bases, with 17 bases separating them. The CDR3 is 15 residues long. CDR1 is SGHRS and CDR2 is YFSETQ in the germline V gene.

This clone was seen just once. V is TRBV9 and J is TRBJ1-2; TRBD1 aligns across 8 bases. The germline V gene encodes CDR1 SGDLS and CDR2 YYNGEE. CDR3 size: 13 residues. V shed 0 bases and J 5 bases; nucleotides not matched to a gene: 0. In nucleotides, the CDR3 is TGTGCCAGCAGCGTAGGGACAGGGTATGGCTACACCTTC. Translated: CASSVGTGYGYTF.

The chain joins TRBV12-5 to TRBJ2-2; D is perhaps TRBD2 (5 bases). Trimming took 3 bases from V and 3 from J, leaving 14 bases between them. The CDR3 extends over 16 amino acids. Germline-derived CDR1 and CDR2 are LGHNT and FRNRAP. DNA of the CDR3: TGTGCTAGTGGTTTCTGGACTCGACCTTACACCGGGGAGCTGTTTTTT. Its protein is CASGFWTRPYTGELFF.

J is TRBJ1-2 and V is TRBV5-1; 9 bases match TRBD1. Germline V gene data show CDR1 as SGHRS and CDR2 as YFSETQ. V shed 4 bases, J shed 2 bases, and the junction held 9 bases outside the gene matches. The CDR3 consists of 16 residues. CDR3 amino acids: CASSLGGQGLNYGYTF. For the CDR3, the DNA is TGCGCCAGCAGCCTGGGGGGACAGGGATTAAACTATGGCTACACCTTC.

The chain carries TRBV4-3 and TRBJ2-7; D remains unclear. CDR1 is LGHNA and CDR2 is YSLEER in the germline V gene. V dropped 1 base and J dropped 0 bases, with 7 bases sitting between them. The CDR3 extends over 14 amino acids. The CDR3 here is CASSQGAYSYEQYF. Here the CDR3 DNA reads TGCGCCAGCAGCCAAGGAGCGTACTCCTACGAGCAGTACTTC.

V is TRBV5-1 and J is TRBJ2-3, with 11 bases aligning to TRBD2. CDR3 size: 14 residues. Germline V gene data show CDR1 as SGHRS and CDR2 as YFSETQ. The junction had 6 bases not matched to a gene; V was cut back by 7 bases and J by 5 bases. As DNA, the CDR3 is TGCGCCAGCGCTATAGCGGGGGGGCAAGATACGCAGTATTTT. The encoded protein is CASAIAGGQDTQYF.

Here the CDR3 reads CASSKRGCCYSGNTIYF. CDR3 nucleotide sequence: TGTGCCAGCAGCAAAAGGGGTTGCTGCTATTCTGGAAACACCATATATTTT. The chain joins TRBV21-1 to TRBJ1-3; the table calls TRBD1, which could not be checked here. TRBV21-1 is a documented pseudogene. The CDR3 runs 17 residues.

The chain carries TRBV12-5 and TRBJ1-3; weak D call: TRBD1 (6 bases). This CDR3 is built from 17 residues. Trimming stripped 5 bases from V and 1 base from J, with 18 bases between. Germline V gene data show CDR1 as LGHNT and CDR2 as FRNRAP. The CDR3 protein is CASGQTWGQSSGNTIYF. The CDR3 region has the DNA TGTGCTAGTGGTCAGACCTGGGGGCAGTCTTCTGGAAACACCATATATTTT.

The chain has TRBV3-1 (or the pseudogene TRBV3-2) and TRBJ1-1; maybe TRBD1 (6 bases). The V end lost 7 bases, the J end lost 4 bases, and 16 bases lay between the germline ends. Germline V gene lookup returns CDR1 LGHDT and CDR2 YNNKEL (reference sequence). This CDR3 comprises 14 residues. CDR3 region: CASTQGIGGTEAFF. In DNA form, the CDR3 reads TGTGCCAGCACCCAGGGGATCGGGGGCACTGAAGCTTTCTTT.

This clone is a singleton in its sample. This sequence joins TRBV5-5 and TRBJ2-7, with a possible D match to TRBD2 (5 bases). The CDR3 spans 13 residues. Germline V gene sequence: CDR1 SGHKS, CDR2 YYEKEE (reference sequence). V was pared by 3 bases and J by 4 bases, with 11 bases between. The CDR3 sequence: CASSSGRTYEQYF. Written as DNA, the CDR3 is TGTGCCAGCAGCTCCGGACGGACTTACGAGCAGTACTTC.

This clone was observed once. V is TRBV9 and J is TRBJ2-2; the match to TRBD1 covers 9 bases. This CDR3 is 17 amino acids long. The V and J ends lost 0 bases and 6 bases, in that order; junction bases with no gene match: 9. Germline lookup yields CDR1 SGDLS and CDR2 YYNGEE. The CDR3 reads CASSVGGTGNLAGELFF. CDR3 nucleotides: TGTGCCAGCAGCGTAGGGGGGACAGGGAACCTCGCCGGGGAGCTGTTTTTT.

The rearrangement joins TRBV9 to TRBJ2-7; TRBD2 is a possible D gene (6 bases). The CDR3 totals 15 residues. CDR1 and CDR2 (germline): SGDLS, YYNGEE. V was clipped by 3 bases and J by 3 bases, with 16 bases between them. CDR3 nucleotide sequence: TGTGCCAGCAGCGGATCCTCGGGGGTGGACTACGAGCAGTACTTC. It is translated as CASSGSSGVDYEQYF.

DNA for the CDR3: TGTGCCAGCAGCTTGATCCCAGGTGACTATGGCTACACCTTC. Residues: CASSLIPGDYGYTF. The genes are TRBV5-4 and TRBJ1-2; no clear D. Germline V CDR1 and CDR2: SGHNT, YYREEE (reference sequence). Trimming left V 1 base short and J 3 bases short, with 10 bases between. The CDR3 contains 14 residues.

The rearrangement joins TRBV25-1 to TRBJ1-2, with D perhaps matching TRBD1 (5 bases). V shed 5 bases and J shed 4 bases, with 8 bases lying between them. The CDR3 contains 12 residues. The germline V gene has CDR1 MGHDK and CDR2 SYGVNS. CDR3 residues: CASSPGRYGYTF. In DNA, the CDR3 is TGTGCCAGCAGTCCAGGGCGCTATGGCTACACCTTC.

The chain employs TRBV3-1 (or the pseudogene TRBV3-2) and TRBJ1-3; 10 nucleotides match TRBD1. Germline loops: CDR1 LGHDT, CDR2 YNNKEL (reference sequence). The CDR3 is 14 amino acids. After removal of 1 base from V and 6 bases from J, the junction contained 0 bases not matched to a gene. Here the CDR3 reads CASSQGQGANTIYF. The DNA of the CDR3 is TGTGCCAGCAGCCAAGGACAGGGGGCAAACACCATATATTTT.

The chain has TRBV21-1 and TRBJ2-7; the table assigns TRBD1, which was not confirmed against the DNA. TRBV21-1 is termed a pseudogene. The CDR3 consists of 16 residues. The CDR3 DNA sequence: TGTGCCAGCACCTTTTTAATGGGCTCAGAGTGGTACGAGCAGTACTTC. This encodes CASTFLMGSEWYEQYF.

This chain links TRBV3-1 (or the pseudogene TRBV3-2) with TRBJ1-2; D perhaps matches TRBD1 (5 bases). Germline V gene lookup returns CDR1 LGHDT and CDR2 YNNKEL (reference sequence). The CDR3 is 14 amino acids. V lost 4 bases and J 6 bases, leaving 15 bases between the germline ends. CDR3 amino acids: CASSLAGGANGYTF. The CDR3 DNA reads as TGTGCCAGCAGCCTTGCTGGAGGGGCCAATGGCTACACCTTC.